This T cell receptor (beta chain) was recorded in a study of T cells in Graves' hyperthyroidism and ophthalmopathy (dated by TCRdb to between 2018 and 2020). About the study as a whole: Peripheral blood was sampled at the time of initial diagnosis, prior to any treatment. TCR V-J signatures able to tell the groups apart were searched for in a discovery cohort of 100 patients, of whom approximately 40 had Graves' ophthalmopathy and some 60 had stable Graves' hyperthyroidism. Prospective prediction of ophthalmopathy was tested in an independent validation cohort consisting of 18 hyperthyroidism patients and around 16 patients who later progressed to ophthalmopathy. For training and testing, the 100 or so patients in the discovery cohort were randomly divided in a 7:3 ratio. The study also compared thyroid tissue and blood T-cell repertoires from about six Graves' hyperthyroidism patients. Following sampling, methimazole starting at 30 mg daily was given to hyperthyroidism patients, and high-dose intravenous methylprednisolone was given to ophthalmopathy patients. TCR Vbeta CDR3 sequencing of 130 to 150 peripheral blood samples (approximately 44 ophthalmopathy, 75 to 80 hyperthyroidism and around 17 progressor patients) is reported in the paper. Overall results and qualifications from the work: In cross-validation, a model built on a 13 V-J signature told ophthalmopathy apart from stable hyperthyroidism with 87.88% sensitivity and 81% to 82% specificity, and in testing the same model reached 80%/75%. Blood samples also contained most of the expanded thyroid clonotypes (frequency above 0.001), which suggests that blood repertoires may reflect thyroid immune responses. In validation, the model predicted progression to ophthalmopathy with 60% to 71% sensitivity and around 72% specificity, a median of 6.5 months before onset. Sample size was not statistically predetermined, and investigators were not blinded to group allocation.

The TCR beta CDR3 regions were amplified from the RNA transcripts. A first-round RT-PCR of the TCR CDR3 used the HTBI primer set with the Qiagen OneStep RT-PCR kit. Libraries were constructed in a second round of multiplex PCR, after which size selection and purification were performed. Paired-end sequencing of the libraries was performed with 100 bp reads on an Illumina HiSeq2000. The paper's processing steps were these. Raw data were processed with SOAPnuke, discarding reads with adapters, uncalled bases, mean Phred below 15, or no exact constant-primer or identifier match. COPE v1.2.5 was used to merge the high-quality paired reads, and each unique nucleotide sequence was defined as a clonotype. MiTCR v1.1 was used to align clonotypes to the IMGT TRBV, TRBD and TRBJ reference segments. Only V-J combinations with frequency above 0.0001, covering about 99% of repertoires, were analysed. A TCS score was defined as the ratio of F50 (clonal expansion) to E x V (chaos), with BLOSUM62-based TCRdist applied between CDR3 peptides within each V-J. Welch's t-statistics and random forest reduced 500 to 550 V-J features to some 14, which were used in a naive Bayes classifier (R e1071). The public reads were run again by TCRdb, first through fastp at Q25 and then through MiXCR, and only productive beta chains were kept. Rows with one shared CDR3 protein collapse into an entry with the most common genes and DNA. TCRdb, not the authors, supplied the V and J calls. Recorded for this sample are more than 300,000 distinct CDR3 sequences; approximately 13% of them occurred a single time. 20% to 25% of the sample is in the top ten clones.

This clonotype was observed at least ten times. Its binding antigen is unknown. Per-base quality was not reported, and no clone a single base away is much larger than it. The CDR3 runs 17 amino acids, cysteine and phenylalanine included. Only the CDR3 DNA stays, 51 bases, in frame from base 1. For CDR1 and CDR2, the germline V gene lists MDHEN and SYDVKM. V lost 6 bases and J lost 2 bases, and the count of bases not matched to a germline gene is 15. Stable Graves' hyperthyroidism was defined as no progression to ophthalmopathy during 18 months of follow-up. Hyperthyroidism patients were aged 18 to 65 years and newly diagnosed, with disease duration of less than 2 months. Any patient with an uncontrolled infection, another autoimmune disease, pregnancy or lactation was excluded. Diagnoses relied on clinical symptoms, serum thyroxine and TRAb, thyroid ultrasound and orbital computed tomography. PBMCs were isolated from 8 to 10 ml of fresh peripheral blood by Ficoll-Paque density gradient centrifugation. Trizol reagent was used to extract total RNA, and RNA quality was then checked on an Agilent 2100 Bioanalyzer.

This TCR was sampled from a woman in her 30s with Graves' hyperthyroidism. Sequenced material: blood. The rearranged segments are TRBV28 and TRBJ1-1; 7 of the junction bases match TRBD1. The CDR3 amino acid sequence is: CASRSYDREGGNTEAFF. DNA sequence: TGTGCCAGCAGGTCGTATGACAGGGAAGGGGGTAACACTGAAGCTTTCTTT.